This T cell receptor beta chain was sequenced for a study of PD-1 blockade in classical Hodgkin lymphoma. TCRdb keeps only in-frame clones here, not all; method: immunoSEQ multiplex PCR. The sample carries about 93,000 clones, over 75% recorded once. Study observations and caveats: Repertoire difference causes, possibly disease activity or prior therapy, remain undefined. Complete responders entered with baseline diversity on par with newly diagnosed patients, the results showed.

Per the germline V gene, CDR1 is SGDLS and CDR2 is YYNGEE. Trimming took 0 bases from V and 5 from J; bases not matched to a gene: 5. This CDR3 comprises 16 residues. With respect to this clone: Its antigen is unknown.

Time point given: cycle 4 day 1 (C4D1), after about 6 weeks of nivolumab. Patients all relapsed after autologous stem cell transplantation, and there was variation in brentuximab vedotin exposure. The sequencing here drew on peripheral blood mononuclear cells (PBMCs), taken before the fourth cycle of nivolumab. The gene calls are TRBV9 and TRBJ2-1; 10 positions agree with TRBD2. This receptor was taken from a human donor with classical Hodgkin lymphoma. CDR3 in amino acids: CASSVGSGRANNEQFF. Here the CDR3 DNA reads TGTGCCAGCAGCGTAGGAAGCGGGAGGGCTAACAATGAGCAGTTCTTC.